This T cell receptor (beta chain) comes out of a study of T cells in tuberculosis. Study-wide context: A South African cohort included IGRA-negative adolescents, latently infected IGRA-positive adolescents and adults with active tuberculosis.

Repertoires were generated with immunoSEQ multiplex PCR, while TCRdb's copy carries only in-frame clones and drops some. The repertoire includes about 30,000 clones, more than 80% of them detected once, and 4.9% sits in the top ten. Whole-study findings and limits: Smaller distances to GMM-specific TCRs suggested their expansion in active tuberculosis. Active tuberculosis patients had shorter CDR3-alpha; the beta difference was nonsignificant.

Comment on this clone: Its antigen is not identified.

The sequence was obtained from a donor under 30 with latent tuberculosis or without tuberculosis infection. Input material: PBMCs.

The CDR3 reads CSVESSQGSGNTIYF. The CDR3 DNA follows: TGCAGCGTTGAATCCTCACAGGGCTCTGGAAACACCATATATTTT. The rearrangement uses TRBV29-1 and TRBJ1-3, with D maybe TRBD1 (6 bases). CDR1 and CDR2 from the germline V gene are SQVTM and ANQGSEA. V shed 2 bases and J shed 0 bases, with 11 bases lying between them. The CDR3 is 15 amino acids.